This T cell receptor (beta chain) comes out of a study of T cells in Graves' hyperthyroidism and ophthalmopathy. Overall study: Peripheral blood was taken when the disease was first diagnosed, before any treatment began.

Researchers amplified the TCR beta CDR3 regions from RNA transcripts. The HTBI primer set drove a first-round RT-PCR of the TCR CDR3. TCRdb redid the calling of the multiplex PCR reads with MiXCR, one entry per CDR3 protein. The sample carries some 350,000 distinct CDR3 sequences, roughly 15% recorded once. This clonotype was picked up many times. This CDR3 has 13 residues. Germline CDR1 reads MDHEN; CDR2 reads SYDVKM. Trimming pared 3 bases from V and 5 bases from J, leaving 8 bases between. This chain uses TRBV28 with TRBJ2-4; no firm D call. The TCR sequence derives from a woman aged 55-75 years with Graves' ophthalmopathy. Material: blood. CDR3 coding DNA: TGTGCCAGCAGTTTGCCTCCAGAAAACATTCAGTACTTC. Its translation: CASSLPPENIQYF.